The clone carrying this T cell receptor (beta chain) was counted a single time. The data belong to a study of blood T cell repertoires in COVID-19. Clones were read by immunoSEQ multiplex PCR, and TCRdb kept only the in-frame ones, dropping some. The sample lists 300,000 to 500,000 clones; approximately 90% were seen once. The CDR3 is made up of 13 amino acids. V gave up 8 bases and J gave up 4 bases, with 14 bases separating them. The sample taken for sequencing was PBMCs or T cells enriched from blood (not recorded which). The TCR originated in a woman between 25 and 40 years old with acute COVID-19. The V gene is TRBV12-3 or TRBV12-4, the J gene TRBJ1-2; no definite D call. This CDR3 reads CASGRAAGYGYTF. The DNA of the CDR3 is TGTGCCAGCGGCCGGGCAGCGGGCTATGGCTACACCTTC.